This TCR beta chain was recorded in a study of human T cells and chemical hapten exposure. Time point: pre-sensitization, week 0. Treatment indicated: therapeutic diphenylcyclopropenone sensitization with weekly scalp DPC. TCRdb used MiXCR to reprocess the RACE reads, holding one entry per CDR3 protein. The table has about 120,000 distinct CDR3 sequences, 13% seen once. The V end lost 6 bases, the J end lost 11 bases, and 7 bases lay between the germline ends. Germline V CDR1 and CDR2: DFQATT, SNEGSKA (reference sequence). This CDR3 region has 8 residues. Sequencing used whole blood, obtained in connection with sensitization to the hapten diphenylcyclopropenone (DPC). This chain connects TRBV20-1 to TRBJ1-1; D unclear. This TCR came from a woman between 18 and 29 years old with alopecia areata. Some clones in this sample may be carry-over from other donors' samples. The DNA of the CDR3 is TGCAGTGCAACGAATGCTTTCTTT. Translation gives CSATNAFF.